This is a list of T cell receptor beta chains from one sample in a study of cytomegalovirus exposure and HLA in healthy donors. Libraries were prepared by immunoSEQ multiplex PCR; TCRdb keeps only in-frame clonotypes and omits some of them. The repertoire consists of roughly 180,000 clones, with 77% occurring once and the leading ten covering about 1.4%. The sequenced sample consisted of PBMCs. The receptors originated from a woman under 40 in good health and CMV-seropositive. The CDR3 runs from the conserved cysteine through the conserved F or W. A D gene is named only where the DNA matches it firmly. The listing skips clone size in some rows; elsewhere it reads once, few, many or a size class.

>TRBJ2-3|TRBV7-9|-|-
CASSFGGSQTDTQYF
TGTGCCAGCAGCTTCGGCGGGTCCCAGACAGATACGCAGTATTTT
>TRBJ1-1|TRBV6-5|-|once
CASSGTPNTEAFF
TGTGCCAGCAGTGGCACACCGAACACTGAAGCTTTCTTT
>TRBJ2-5|TRBV28|TRBD2|-
CASSLLLADLETQYF
TGTGCCAGCAGTTTATTACTAGCGGACCTAGAGACCCAGTACTTC
>TRBJ2-2|TRBV28|-|once
CASSQIQGGGTGELFF
TGTGCCAGCAGTCAAATACAGGGTGGGGGCACCGGGGAGCTGTTTTTT
>TRBJ2-1|TRBV28|TRBD2|few
CASSRPLGEGRDEQFF
TGTGCCAGCAGTCGTCCCCTTGGGGAGGGCCGTGATGAGCAGTTCTTC
>TRBJ1-3|TRBV7-6|-|-
CASSPLGNTIYF
TGTGCCAGCAGCCCTCTCGGAAACACCATATATTTT
>TRBJ2-1|TRBV5-4|TRBD1|-
CASSLGARTGHNEQFF
TGTGCCAGCAGCTTGGGGGCCCGGACAGGCCACAATGAGCAGTTCTTC
>TRBJ1-6|TRBV6-4|TRBD1|-
CASSDSIGTGNHNSPLHF
TGTGCCAGCAGTGACTCCATTGGGACAGGGAATCATAATTCACCCCTCCACTTT
>TRBJ2-7|TRBV6-5|TRBD2|-
CASTRTSESYEQYF
TGTGCCAGCACCCGGACTAGCGAAAGCTACGAGCAGTACTTC
>TRBJ2-7|TRBV5-6|TRBD2|-
CASSWGWGTRNEQYF
TGTGCCAGCAGCTGGGGCTGGGGGACTAGAAACGAGCAGTACTTC
>TRBJ2-4|TRBV5-6|-|-
CASSGIANIQYF
TGTGCCAGCAGCGGGATAGCGAACATTCAGTACTTC
>TRBJ1-1|TRBV30|-|-
CAWSHTGLQAFF
TGTGCCTGGAGTCATACGGGACTTCAAGCTTTCTTT
>TRBJ2-5|TRBV5-1|TRBD1|-
CASSSGQGSETQYF
TGCGCCAGCAGCTCTGGACAGGGGTCGGAGACCCAGTACTTC
>TRBJ2-1|TRBV6-5|-|-
CASSRGTYNEQFF
TGTGCCAGCAGTCGAGGGACCTACAATGAGCAGTTCTTC
>TRBJ1-2|TRBV6-5|-|-
CASSYGASDYGYTF
TGTGCCAGCAGTTACGGGGCATCGGACTATGGCTACACCTTC
>TRBJ1-1|TRBV30|-|-
CAWSRTQNTEAFF
TGTGCCTGGAGTAGGACACAGAACACTGAAGCTTTCTTT
>TRBJ2-1|TRBV27|-|once
CASSSWKEGGSSYNEQFF
TGTGCCAGCAGTTCATGGAAGGAAGGGGGAAGCTCCTACAATGAGCAGTTCTTC
>TRBJ1-2|TRBV10-3|-|-
CAISVGDNGYTF
TGTGCCATCAGTGTAGGAGATAATGGCTACACCTTC
>TRBJ2-5|TRBV7-6|TRBD1|few
CASSFRPGQGGETQYF
TGTGCCAGCAGCTTTAGACCGGGACAGGGAGGAGAGACCCAGTACTTC
>TRBJ1-1|TRBV29-1|TRBD1|-
CSVIDRGFIGNTEAFF
TGCAGCGTTATTGACAGGGGCTTTATCGGGAACACTGAAGCTTTCTTT
>TRBJ2-1|TRBV5-1|TRBD1|-
CASSLIQGRDEQFF
TGCGCCAGCAGCTTGATACAGGGGCGCGATGAGCAGTTCTTC
>TRBJ1-1|TRBV7-8|TRBD1|-
CASSPTHPGQGNTEAFF
TGTGCCAGCAGTCCCACCCACCCGGGACAGGGAAACACTGAAGCTTTCTTT
>TRBJ2-4|TRBV7-2|TRBD2|-
CASSLRGLAGGNIQYF
TGTGCCAGCAGCTTGAGGGGACTAGCGGGAGGAAACATTCAGTACTTC
>TRBJ2-6|TRBV5-4|-|few
CASSAPAGPGANVLTF
TGTGCCAGCAGCGCCCCGGCGGGGCCTGGGGCCAACGTCCTGACTTTC
>TRBJ2-4|TRBV18|-|-
CASSALPGAGDIQYF
TGTGCCAGCTCGGCCCTACCGGGAGCCGGGGACATTCAGTACTTC
>TRBJ1-1|TRBV28|-|few
CATHRGVGTEAFF
TGTGCCACCCATCGGGGGGTAGGAACTGAAGCTTTCTTT
>TRBJ2-2|TRBV10-3|-|-
CAISAPPEDNTGELFF
TGTGCCATCAGTGCCCCCCCGGAGGATAACACCGGGGAGCTGTTTTTT
>TRBJ1-2|TRBV27|-|-
CASSLQGYGYTF
TGTGCCAGCAGTTTACAGGGTTACGGCTACACCTTC
>TRBJ1-1|TRBV10-3|TRBD1|-
CAISDSRDRANTEAFF
TGTGCCATCAGTGACTCTAGGGACAGGGCGAACACTGAAGCTTTCTTT
>TRBJ2-3|TRBV27|TRBD2|-
CASSPGTRGSRRDTQYF
TGTGCCAGCAGTCCGGGGACTAGGGGTTCCAGGAGAGATACGCAGTATTTT
>TRBJ1-1|TRBV19|-|-
CASSAGVFTEAFF
TGTGCCAGTAGTGCCGGGGTCTTCACTGAAGCTTTCTTT
>TRBJ2-7|TRBV6-6|TRBD1|few
CASTLRGGTGGYEQYF
TGTGCCAGCACCCTACGGGGAGGGACAGGGGGCTACGAGCAGTACTTC
>TRBJ2-1|TRBV9|TRBD2|-
CASSVSSGSYNEQFF
TGTGCCAGCAGCGTATCGAGCGGGAGCTACAATGAGCAGTTCTTC
>TRBJ2-3|TRBV9|TRBD2|-
CASSAPIAGGGGTQYF
TGTGCCAGCAGCGCGCCAATAGCGGGAGGGGGGGGTACGCAGTATTTT
>TRBJ2-1|TRBV7-6|-|-
CASSSMGVSYNEQFF
TGTGCCAGCAGCTCTATGGGAGTTTCCTACAATGAGCAGTTCTTC
>TRBJ2-3|TRBV5-1|-|-
CASSLDRDTDTQYF
TGCGCCAGCAGCCTCGATCGAGACACAGATACGCAGTATTTT
>TRBJ2-7|TRBV13|TRBD1|-
CASGGQPPYEQYF
TGTGCCAGCGGGGGACAGCCCCCCTACGAGCAGTACTTC
>TRBJ2-2|TRBV5-6|-|-
CASSLPRENTGELFF
TGTGCCAGCAGCCTTCCCCGGGAGAACACCGGGGAGCTGTTTTTT
>TRBJ2-7|TRBV4-3|TRBD2|-
CASSPGRGGEQYF
TGCGCCAGCAGCCCAGGGAGGGGCGGTGAGCAGTACTTC
>TRBJ1-3|TRBV11-3|-|-
CASSSGNTIYF
TGTGCCAGCAGCTCGGGTAACACCATATATTTT
>TRBJ2-2|TRBV5-1|TRBD2|-
CASSPVGGRDTNTGELFF
TGCGCCAGCAGCCCGGTGGGCGGGAGGGATACGAACACCGGGGAGCTGTTTTTT
>TRBJ2-3|TRBV9|TRBD2|-
CASSVAGGREDTQYF
TGTGCCAGCAGCGTAGCGGGAGGGCGGGAAGATACGCAGTATTTT